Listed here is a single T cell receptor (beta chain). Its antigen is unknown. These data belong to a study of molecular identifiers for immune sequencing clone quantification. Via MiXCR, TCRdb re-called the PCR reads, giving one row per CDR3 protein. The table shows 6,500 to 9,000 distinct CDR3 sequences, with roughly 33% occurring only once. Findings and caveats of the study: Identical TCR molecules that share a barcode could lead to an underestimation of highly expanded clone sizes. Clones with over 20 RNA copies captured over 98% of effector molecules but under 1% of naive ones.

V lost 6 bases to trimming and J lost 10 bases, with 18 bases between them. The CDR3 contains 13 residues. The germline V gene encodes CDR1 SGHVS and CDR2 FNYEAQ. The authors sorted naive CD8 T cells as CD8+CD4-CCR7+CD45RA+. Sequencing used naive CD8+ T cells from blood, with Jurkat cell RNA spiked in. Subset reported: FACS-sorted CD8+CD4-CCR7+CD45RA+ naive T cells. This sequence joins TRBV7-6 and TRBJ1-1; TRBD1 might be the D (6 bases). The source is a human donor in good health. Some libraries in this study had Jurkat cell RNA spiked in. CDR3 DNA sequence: TGTGCCAGCAGTAATTACGGACAGCCTGGAGCTTTCTTT. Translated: CASSNYGQPGAFF.